This entry concerns a single T cell receptor beta chain. The specificity of this receptor is unknown. No much larger clone is present one base from it, and per-base qualities are unavailable. CD4+ T cells from unexposed donors were collected before the COVID-19 pandemic (2011-2018). Naive and memory CD4+ T cells were separated from cryopreserved PBMCs by first enriching for CD4 and then performing EasySep naive CD4+ T cell enrichment. The leukapheresis product for the unexposed donors was obtained through commercial purchase. Ficoll-Paque PLUS gradient centrifugation was used to isolate PBMCs from leukapheresis product or whole blood. PBMCs were either cryopreserved at -140 degrees C or used fresh in the expansion assay. The QIAamp Micro DNA Kit was used to extract genomic DNA from the CD4+ T cells. Deep-resolution immunoSEQ TCR-beta sequencing was performed on DNA from uncultured naive and memory CD4+ T cells. In the source study's methods: During preprocessing, nonproductive sequences were removed, as were CDR3s that did not start with C, did not end with F or W, or were shorter than 7 amino acids. Cultured and uncultured naive and memory CD4+ repertoires were searched for previously identified spike- and CEF-reactive CDR3s. Pairwise Levenshtein distance, computed with the stringdist R package after three terminal residues were trimmed from each end, was used as the measure of CDR3 homology. TCRdb stores this immuneACCESS table with in-frame sequences only. Part of the clones is absent; in the studies checked, under half of the shortfall reflects unresolved V genes, and no reason is known for the rest. That table gives V, J and clone size, and the DNA gave D and trimming. This sample lists more than 50,000 clones; more than 80% were detected once. About 1.4% of the sample is in the top ten clones.

The germline V gene (reference sequence) yields LGHDT for CDR1 and YNNKEL for CDR2. At the junction V is shortened by 2 bases and J by 4 bases, with 10 bases in between. From its cysteine to its phenylalanine, the CDR3 spans 14 amino acids. Solely the CDR3 DNA is kept, with 42 bases framed from the first base. This specimen comes from a study of CD4 T cells in relation to SARS-CoV-2 and coronaviruses (dated by TCRdb to about 2021). The study in broad terms: Using patient-derived lymphoblastoid cell lines, the shared crossreactive spike epitopes were mapped to their HLA restriction. At the level of individual TCR clonotypes, the study measured memory CD4+ T cell crossreactivity between SARS-CoV-2 spike protein and common cold coronavirus spike proteins. The Adaptive Biotechnologies TCR-sequencing kit was used for samples from a few pre-COVID donors and for the naive versus memory experiments, whereas the other data were Illumina-based. For other donors in the study, expansion assays were sequenced with a different, Illumina-based TCR-beta assay. Study-wide findings and limitations: Small numbers of patients and of tested TCRs were a limitation of the study. Crossreactivity analysis centred on spike protein, so crossreactivity against other viral proteins was not assessed. In about 61% of donors, memory CD4+ clonotypes turned up that crossrecognized SARS-CoV-2 and at least one common cold coronavirus spike. Because no donor provided both pre-pandemic and post-infection samples, tracing the source of pre-existing responses was limited. Naive versus memory sequencing indicated that memory recall responses, rather than primary responses primed during culture, are detected by the assay. Significantly weaker SARS-CoV-2-driven expansion was shown by crossreactive clones than by monoreactive clones, consistent with antigenic imprinting.

This chain joins TRBV3-1 (or the pseudogene TRBV3-2) to TRBJ2-3, with TRBD2 perhaps the D gene, on 6 matching bases. Source material: memory CD4+ T cells from PBMCs. The cell subset or site label here, explained by the study, means: memory (non-naive) CD4+ T cells. This sequence was found in a human donor in good health. The DNA reads as follows: TGTGCCAGCAGCCAATATAGCGGCCCAGATACGCAGTATTTT. This encodes CASSQYSGPDTQYF.